The rows below give T cell receptor beta chains drawn from one sample of a study of blood T cell repertoires in COVID-19. TCRdb's copy holds only in-frame clones and misses some; the assay was immunoSEQ multiplex PCR. The table has 25,000 to 40,000 clones, approximately 89% seen once. Sequences were obtained from peripheral blood. The source is a human donor in a cohort sampled during active COVID-19. Both conserved end residues are part of each CDR3. Fields, in order: V gene, D gene, J gene, clone size, CDR3 DNA, CDR3 protein. The D gene is left open where the match is weak. Only part of the rows carry a size: once, few, many, or a class if the clone is expanded.

>TRBV9|TRBD1|TRBJ2-3|.
TGTGCCAGCAGCCCACGACAGGGGGCGAGCACAGATACGCAGTATTTT
CASSPRQGASTDTQYF
>TRBV9|TRBD1|TRBJ2-1|.
TGTGCCAGCAGCGTAGACCCGGAGACAGGGGGGTACAATGAGCAGTTCTTC
CASSVDPETGGYNEQFF
>TRBV7-9|.|TRBJ2-7|.
TGTGCCAGCAGCTTGGGCAGCACGGGGGAGCAGTACTTC
CASSLGSTGEQYF
>TRBV2|.|TRBJ1-1|.
TGTGCCAGCAGATCACAGGGTACAGCTTTCTTT
CASRSQGTAFF
>TRBV5-1|TRBD1|TRBJ1-1|.
TGCGCCAGCAGCTCCCAGACAGGGGGACGGACTGAAGCTTTCTTT
CASSSQTGGRTEAFF
>TRBV4-1|.|TRBJ2-7|.
TGCGCCAGCAGCCTGAGCAATTCGGGCTCCTACGAGCAGTACTTC
CASSLSNSGSYEQYF
>TRBV12-3/TRBV12-4|.|TRBJ1-3|once
TGTGCCAGCAGTCCTTCAACTTGGAACACCATATATTTT
CASSPSTWNTIYF
>TRBV5-1|.|TRBJ2-7|few
TGCGCCAGCAACTACGGGGATTCCTACGAGCAGTACTTC
CASNYGDSYEQYF
>TRBV28|TRBD1|TRBJ1-2|few
TGTGCCAGCCATTGGAGGACAGGCAACTATGGCTACACCTTC
CASHWRTGNYGYTF
>TRBV28|TRBD1|TRBJ2-3|few
TGTGCCAGCAGTTCCTGGGACAGGGTAACAGATACGCAGTATTTT
CASSSWDRVTDTQYF
>TRBV30|TRBD1|TRBJ2-7|.
TGTGCCTGGAGGACAGGGGCCTACGAGCAGTACTTC
CAWRTGAYEQYF
>TRBV19|.|TRBJ1-1|.
TGTGCCAGTAACGCCCAGGGTACCCATGAAGCTTTCTTT
CASNAQGTHEAFF
>TRBV7-9|.|TRBJ2-6|.
TGTGCCAGCAGCTCCGGGATTTTCGCTGGGGCCAACGTCCTGACTTTC
CASSSGIFAGANVLTF
>TRBV5-1|TRBD2|TRBJ2-7|.
TGCGCCAGCAGCTTCATCCCGGGACTAGAAACCCACGAGCAGTACTTC
CASSFIPGLETHEQYF
>TRBV4-1|TRBD1|TRBJ1-2|.
TGCGCCAGCAGCCAACCCACAGGGGACTTCTATGGCTACACCTTC
CASSQPTGDFYGYTF
>TRBV10-1|.|TRBJ2-3|.
TGCGCCAGCAGTGACTTTACAGCTCCCACAGATACGCAGTATTTT
CASSDFTAPTDTQYF
>TRBV27|TRBD2|TRBJ2-3|.
TGTGCCAGCAGTTTACCCGGGACTAGCGAGAGCACAGATACGCAGTATTTT
CASSLPGTSESTDTQYF
>TRBV29-1|TRBD1|TRBJ1-2|.
TGCAGCGTCCTCGGGACAGACTATGGCTACACCTTC
CSVLGTDYGYTF
>TRBV28|TRBD1|TRBJ2-7|.
TGTGCCAGCAGCCCTGGGGACAGGGATTACGAGCAGTACTTC
CASSPGDRDYEQYF
>TRBV18|.|TRBJ1-6|few
TGTGCCAGCTCTACCAGCCGGGAATCGCATTCACCCCTCCACTTT
CASSTSRESHSPLHF
>TRBV4-1|.|TRBJ1-2|.
TGCGCCAGCAGCCAAGGGTCCGGGGCTAACTATGGCTACACCTTC
CASSQGSGANYGYTF
>TRBV4-1|.|TRBJ1-2|.
TGCGCCAGCAGACCCGAGATACAGGCTAACTATGGCTACACCTTC
CASRPEIQANYGYTF
>TRBV13|.|TRBJ2-2|once
TGTGCCAGCAGCTTTGACTTTCCCAACACCGGGGAGCTGTTTTTT
CASSFDFPNTGELFF
>TRBV19|.|TRBJ1-5|.
TGTGCCAGTAGTACCCCTAGAGTCGGTCAGCCCCAGCATTTT
CASSTPRVGQPQHF
>TRBV19|.|TRBJ2-6|.
TGTGCCAGTAGCCCGGGGGTAACCCTCGTCGGGGCCAACGTCCTGACTTTC
CASSPGVTLVGANVLTF
>TRBV19|TRBD2|TRBJ2-7|.
TGTGCCAGTAGAGGGGTTGCGGGAGCTCCCTACGAGCAGTACTTC
CASRGVAGAPYEQYF
>TRBV5-4|.|TRBJ2-4|.
TGTGCCAGCAGCCCGGAGGACATTCAGTACTTC
CASSPEDIQYF
>TRBV2|TRBD2|TRBJ2-5|.
TGTGCCAGCAGTGAATGGGGAGGGAACCAAGAGACCCAGTACTTC
CASSEWGGNQETQYF
>TRBV24-1|TRBD1|TRBJ2-1|.
TGTGCCACCGACAGGGGGTTAATCAATGAGCAGTTCTTC
CATDRGLINEQFF
>TRBV19|TRBD1|TRBJ1-5|.
TGTGCCAGTAATGACAGGGGCTCGAATCAGCCCCAGCATTTT
CASNDRGSNQPQHF
>TRBV9|TRBD1|TRBJ2-7|few
TGTGCCAGCAGCCACAGGGACAGGGGCTACGAGCAGTACTTC
CASSHRDRGYEQYF
>TRBV19|.|TRBJ1-2|.
TGTGCCAGTAGTCCAAAGGACAGCGAGGAGCTCTATGGCTACACCTTC
CASSPKDSEELYGYTF
>TRBV6-1|.|TRBJ2-7|.
TGTGCCAGCAGTGAAGATCCAGGGGCCTACGAGCAGTACTTC
CASSEDPGAYEQYF
>TRBV19|.|TRBJ1-3|.
TGTGCCAGCATACGACAGATTCGCTCTGGAAACACCATATATTTT
CASIRQIRSGNTIYF
>TRBV27|.|TRBJ1-5|medium-sized
TGTGCCAGCACTCCTGTGGGGGGTGGGCAGCCCCAGCATTTT
CASTPVGGGQPQHF
>TRBV24-1|.|TRBJ2-6|.
TGTGCCACCAGTGACAACACTGGGGCCAACGTCCTGACTTTC
CATSDNTGANVLTF
>TRBV11-2|.|TRBJ2-5|.
TGTGCCAGCAGCTTAGGCAACGGCGGGTTCCAAGAGACCCAGTACTTC
CASSLGNGGFQETQYF
>TRBV5-1|TRBD1|TRBJ1-1|.
TGCGCCAGCAGCGAGGAGGACAGGGGGGAACTGGACACTGAAGCTTTCTTT
CASSEEDRGELDTEAFF
>TRBV2|.|TRBJ2-2|few
TGTGCCAGCAGTGAAGGGGGACTTCCAACCGGGGAGCTGTTTTTT
CASSEGGLPTGELFF
>TRBV10-1|.|TRBJ2-2|.
TGCGCCAGCAGTTCAAACACCGGGGAGCTGTTTTTT
CASSSNTGELFF
>TRBV29-1|TRBD1|TRBJ1-2|.
TGCAGCGTTGAGGACAGGGATCGGAACTATGGCTACACCTTC
CSVEDRDRNYGYTF
>TRBV5-6|TRBD1|TRBJ1-3|.
TGTGCCAGCAGCTTGCCCACAGAGGGGGCGCGTAACACCATATATTTT
CASSLPTEGARNTIYF
>TRBV5-4|TRBD2|TRBJ2-7|.
TGTGCCAGCAGCTTACCCGGGACTAGGTCCTACGAGCAGTACTTC
CASSLPGTRSYEQYF
>TRBV12-5|.|TRBJ1-5|.
TGTGCTAGTGGTTTGGGGTTGTGGGGGGAGGGCAATCAGCCCCAGCATTTT
CASGLGLWGEGNQPQHF
>TRBV28|.|TRBJ2-4|.
TGTGCCAGCTCACTCTACACGGAGGCCAAAAACATTCAGTACTTC
CASSLYTEAKNIQYF
>TRBV5-4|.|TRBJ2-7|.
TGTGCCAGCAGCTTGAGCGGGCTGTCCTACGAGCAGTACTTC
CASSLSGLSYEQYF
>TRBV7-8|.|TRBJ2-7|once
TGTGCCAGCAGCTTAGCCGGGACTCGAGACTACGAGCAGTACTTC
CASSLAGTRDYEQYF
>TRBV10-3|.|TRBJ2-1|.
TGTGCCATCAGTGATCGTGGGAGCGGGCTAAGCTCCTACAATGAGCAGTTCTTC
CAISDRGSGLSSYNEQFF
>TRBV29-1|.|TRBJ1-1|.
TGCAGCGTTACGGGGGTGGTTGGGGCTGTGGCTTTCTTT
CSVTGVVGAVAFF
>TRBV11-2|.|TRBJ2-2|few
TGTGCCAGCAGCCCACAAAAAACCGGGGAGCTGTTTTTT
CASSPQKTGELFF
>TRBV10-2|TRBD1|TRBJ1-2|.
TGCGCCAGCACTGGGACAGGGTCGCTCTATGGCTACACCTTC
CASTGTGSLYGYTF
>TRBV21-1|.|TRBJ1-3|.
TGTGCCAGCACCGAGGCGGGGGGGCTTAGAAACACCATATATTTT
CASTEAGGLRNTIYF
>TRBV4-1|.|TRBJ2-3|few
TGCGCCAGCACCCAAAAAGCTCTAGCCACAGATACGCAGTATTTT
CASTQKALATDTQYF
>TRBV23-1|TRBD1|TRBJ2-7|few
TGCGCCAGCAGTCTTTCCCGGGACAGGGGCAACGAGCAGTACTTC
CASSLSRDRGNEQYF
>TRBV2|.|TRBJ2-7|.
TGTGCCAGCAGTGATGGGGGGGCCCTACTCTACGAGCAGTACTTC
CASSDGGALLYEQYF
>TRBV28|.|TRBJ1-4|.
TGTGCCAGCTTGGGTCAGGGGAGGGGTAGGTTGTTTTTT
CASLGQGRGRLFF
>TRBV11-3|TRBD2|TRBJ2-7|once
TGTGCCAGCAGCCTTAGACTAGCCGGCGAGCAGTACTTC
CASSLRLAGEQYF
>TRBV9|TRBD1|TRBJ1-2|medium-sized
TGTGCCAGCAGCGCCGGGGACAGGGGATATGGCTACACCTTC
CASSAGDRGYGYTF
>TRBV7-2|.|TRBJ1-1|.
TGTGCCAGCAGCTACCACAGGTACGCAACTGAAGCTTTCTTT
CASSYHRYATEAFF